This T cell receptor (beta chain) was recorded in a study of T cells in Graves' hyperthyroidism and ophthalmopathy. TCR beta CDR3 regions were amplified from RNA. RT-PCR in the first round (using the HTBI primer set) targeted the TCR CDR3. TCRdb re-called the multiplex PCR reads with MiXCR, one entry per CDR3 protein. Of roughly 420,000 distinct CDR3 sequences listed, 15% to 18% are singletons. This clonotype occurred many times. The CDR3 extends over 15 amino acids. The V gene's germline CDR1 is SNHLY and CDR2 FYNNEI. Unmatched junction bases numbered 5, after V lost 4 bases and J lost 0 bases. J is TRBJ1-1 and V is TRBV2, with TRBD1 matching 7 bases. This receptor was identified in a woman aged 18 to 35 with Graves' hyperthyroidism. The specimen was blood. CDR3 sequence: CASSGPGQMNTEAFF. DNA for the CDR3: TGTGCCAGCAGTGGGCCGGGACAGATGAACACTGAAGCTTTCTTT.